Reported below is one TCR beta chain. The antigen is undetermined. This entry comes from a study of tumor-infiltrating lymphocytes in primary liver carcinoma. Across the whole study: Each sample had roughly 3.65 to 7.5 million productive TCRbeta reads regardless of tissue type.

Study-level points and caveats: Blood fell significantly below tumors in its top-250-clone fraction (p = 0.039).

TCR beta cDNA came from around 500 ng total RNA, primed with a constant-region primer. Generation of the TCR beta libraries relied on three nested multiplex PCR rounds using slightly modified ARM-PCR. TCRdb used MiXCR to reprocess the multiplex PCR reads, holding one entry per CDR3 protein. The sample lists 300,000 to 350,000 distinct CDR3 sequences, around three fifths occurring once. The researchers obtained blood RNA from unsorted whole blood and also extracted germline DNA. The TCR was taken from a young woman with primary liver carcinoma and hepatitis B virus infection. Sample: peripheral blood.

The CDR3 nucleotides read TGCAGTTCAACTGTGGGGACCCCTATCGAGCAGTTCTTC. This gives the protein CSSTVGTPIEQFF. V is TRBV29-1 and J is TRBJ2-1, with D perhaps assigned TRBD1 or TRBD2 (5 bases each). The CDR3 sequence is 13 residues long. The V gene's germline CDR1 is SQVTM and CDR2 ANQGSEA.